Each of the 2 T cell receptor beta chains below was sequenced from the same sample in a study of response to subunit inactivated influenza vaccine. A single record per CDR3 protein comes from TCRdb applying MiXCR to the RT-PCR reads. The sample records a few hundred thousand distinct CDR3 sequences, 21% being singletons. The sample here was PBMCs from blood, taken about 20 months after vaccination. Every receptor here comes from a man aged 50-75 years who received an inactivated influenza vaccine.

CDR3 protein: CASSSGQYNQPQHF. In DNA form, the CDR3 reads TGTGCCAGCAGTTCCGGACAATACAATCAGCCCCAGCATTTT. The genes are TRBV12-3 or TRBV12-4 and TRBJ1-5, with D possibly being TRBD1 (5 bases). V was clipped by 4 bases and J by 3 bases, with 10 bases between them. The CDR3 covers 14 residues.

This clonotype was counted ten times or more. V gene TRBV12-3 or TRBV12-4 combines with J gene TRBJ2-1; D ambiguous. This CDR3 comprises 11 residues. V dropped 4 bases and J dropped 12 bases, with 10 bases sitting between them. The CDR3 reads CASSSQAAQFF. The CDR3 DNA reads TGTGCCAGCAGTTCCCAGGCTGCGCAGTTCTTC.